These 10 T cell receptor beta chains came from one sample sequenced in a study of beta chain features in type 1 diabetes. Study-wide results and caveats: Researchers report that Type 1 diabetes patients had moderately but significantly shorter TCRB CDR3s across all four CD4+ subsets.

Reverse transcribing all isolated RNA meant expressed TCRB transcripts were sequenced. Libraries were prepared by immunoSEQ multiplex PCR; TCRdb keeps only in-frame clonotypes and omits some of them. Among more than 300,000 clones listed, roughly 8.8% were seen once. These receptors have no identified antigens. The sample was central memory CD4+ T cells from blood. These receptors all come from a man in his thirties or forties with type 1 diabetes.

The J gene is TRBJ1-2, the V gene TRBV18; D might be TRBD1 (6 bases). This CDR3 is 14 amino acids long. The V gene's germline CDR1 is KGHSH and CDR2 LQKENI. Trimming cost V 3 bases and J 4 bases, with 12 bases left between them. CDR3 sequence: CASSPSGGSYGYTF. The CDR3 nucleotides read TGTGCCAGCTCACCTTCGGGGGGCAGCTATGGCTACACCTTC.

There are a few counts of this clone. CDR3 sequence: CASSPPTTNTEAFF. The CDR3 DNA sequence: TGTGCCAGCTCACCACCGACAACGAACACTGAAGCTTTCTTT. This sequence joins TRBV18 and TRBJ1-1; D is unclear. V gave up 0 bases and J gave up 1 base, with 6 bases separating them. Germline V gives CDR1 KGHSH, CDR2 LQKENI. The CDR3 extends over 14 amino acids.

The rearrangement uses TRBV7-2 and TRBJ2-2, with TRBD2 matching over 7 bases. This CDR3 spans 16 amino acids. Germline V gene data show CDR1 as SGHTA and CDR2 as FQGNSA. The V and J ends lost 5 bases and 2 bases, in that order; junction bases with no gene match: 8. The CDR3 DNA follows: TGTGCCAGCAGCCCCCTCCCTAGCGGAAACACCGGGGAGCTGTTTTTT. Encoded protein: CASSPLPSGNTGELFF.

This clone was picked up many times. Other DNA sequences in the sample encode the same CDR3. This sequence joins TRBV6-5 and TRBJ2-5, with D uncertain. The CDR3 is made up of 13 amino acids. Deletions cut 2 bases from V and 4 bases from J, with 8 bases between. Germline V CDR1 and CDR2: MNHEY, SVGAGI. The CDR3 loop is CASSYHLLETQYF. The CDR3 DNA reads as TGTGCCAGCAGTTACCACTTGCTAGAGACCCAGTACTTC.

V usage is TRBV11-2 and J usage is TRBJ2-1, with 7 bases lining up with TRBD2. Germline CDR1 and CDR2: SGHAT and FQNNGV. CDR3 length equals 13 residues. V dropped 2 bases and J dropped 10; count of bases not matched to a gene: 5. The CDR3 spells CASSLTPRGEQFF. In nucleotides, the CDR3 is TGTGCCAGCAGCTTAACCCCGCGGGGGGAGCAGTTCTTC. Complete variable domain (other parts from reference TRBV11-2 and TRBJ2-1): EAGVAQSPRYKIIEKRQSVAFWCNPISGHATLYWYQQILGQGPKLLIQFQNNGVVDDSQLPKDRFSAERLKGVDSTLKIQPAKLEDSAVYLCASSLTPRGEQFFGPGTRLTVL.

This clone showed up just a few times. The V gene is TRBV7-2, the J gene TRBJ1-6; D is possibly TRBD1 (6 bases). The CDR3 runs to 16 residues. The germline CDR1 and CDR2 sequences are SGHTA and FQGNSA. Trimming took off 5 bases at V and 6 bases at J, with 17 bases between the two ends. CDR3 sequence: CASSQQQGVGNSPLHF. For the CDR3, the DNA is TGTGCCAGCAGCCAACAACAGGGAGTTGGTAATTCACCCCTCCACTTT. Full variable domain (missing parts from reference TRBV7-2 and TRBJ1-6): GAGVSQSPSNKVTEKGKDVELRCDPISGHTALYWYRQSLGQGLEFLIYFQGNSAPDKSGLPSDRFSAERTGGSVSTLTIQRTQQEDSAVYLCASSQQQGVGNSPLHFGNGTRLTVT.

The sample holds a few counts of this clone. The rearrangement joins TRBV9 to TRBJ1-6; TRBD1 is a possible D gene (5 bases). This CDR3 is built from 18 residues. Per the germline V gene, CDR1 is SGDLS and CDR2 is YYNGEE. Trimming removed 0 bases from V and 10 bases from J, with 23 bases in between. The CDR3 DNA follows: TGTGCCAGCAGCGTAGTGGTCGGGACGCCGAAGGGTTGGTCACCCCTCCACTTT. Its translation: CASSVVVGTPKGWSPLHF.

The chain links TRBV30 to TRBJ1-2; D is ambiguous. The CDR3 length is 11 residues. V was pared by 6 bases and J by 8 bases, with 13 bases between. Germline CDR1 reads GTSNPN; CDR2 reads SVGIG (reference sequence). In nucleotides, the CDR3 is TGTGCCTGCGGTCATGGGGAAGGCTACACCTTC. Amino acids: CACGHGEGYTF.

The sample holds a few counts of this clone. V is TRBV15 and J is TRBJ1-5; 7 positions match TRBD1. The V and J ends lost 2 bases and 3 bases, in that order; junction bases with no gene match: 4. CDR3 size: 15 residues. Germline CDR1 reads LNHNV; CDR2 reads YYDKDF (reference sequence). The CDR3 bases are TGTGCCACCAGCAGAAGCGGACAGGTCAATCAGCCCCAGCATTTT. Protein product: CATSRSGQVNQPQHF.

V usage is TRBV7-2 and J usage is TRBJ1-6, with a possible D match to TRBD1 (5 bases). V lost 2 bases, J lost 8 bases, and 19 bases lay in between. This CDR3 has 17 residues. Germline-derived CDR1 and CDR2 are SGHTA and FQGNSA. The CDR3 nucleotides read TGTGCCAGCAGCTTATTGCCGCCAGTGCCGGGGGATTCACCCCTCCACTTT. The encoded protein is CASSLLPPVPGDSPLHF.